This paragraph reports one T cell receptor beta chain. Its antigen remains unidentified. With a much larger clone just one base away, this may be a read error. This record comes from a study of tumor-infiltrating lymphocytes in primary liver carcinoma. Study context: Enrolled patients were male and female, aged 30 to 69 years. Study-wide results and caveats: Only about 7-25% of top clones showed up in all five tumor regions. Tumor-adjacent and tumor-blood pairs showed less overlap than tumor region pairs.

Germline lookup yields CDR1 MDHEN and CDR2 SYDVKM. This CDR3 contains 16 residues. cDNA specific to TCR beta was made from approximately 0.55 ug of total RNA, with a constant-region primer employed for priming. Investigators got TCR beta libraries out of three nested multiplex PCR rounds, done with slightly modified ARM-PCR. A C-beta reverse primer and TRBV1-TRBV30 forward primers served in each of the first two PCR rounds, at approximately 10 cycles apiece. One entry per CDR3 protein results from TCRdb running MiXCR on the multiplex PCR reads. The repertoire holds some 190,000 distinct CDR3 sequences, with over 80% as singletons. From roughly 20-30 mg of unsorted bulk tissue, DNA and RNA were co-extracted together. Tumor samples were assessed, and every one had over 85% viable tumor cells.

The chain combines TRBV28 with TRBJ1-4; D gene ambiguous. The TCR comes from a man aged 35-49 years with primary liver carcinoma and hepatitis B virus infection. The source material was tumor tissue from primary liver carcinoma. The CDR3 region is CVSTSFPGPSPEKLFF. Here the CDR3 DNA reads TGTGTCAGCACCTCCTTCCCTGGACCGAGCCCTGAAAAACTGTTTTTT.